What follows are 27 T cell receptor beta chains derived from one specimen sequenced in a study of control samples from healthy donors and cancer patients. The data were produced by immunoSEQ multiplex PCR, yet TCRdb's version contains in-frame clones alone and is incomplete. This sample has some 150,000 clones, with about 94% found just once. Material for sequencing was blood. The receptors shown here come from a man in his forties or fifties in good health.

The chain combines TRBV6-5 with TRBJ1-2, with 7 bases aligning to TRBD1. Unmatched junction bases numbered 7, after V lost 4 bases and J lost 5 bases. Germline V gene sequence: CDR1 MNHEY, CDR2 SVGAGI. This CDR3 has 14 amino acids. The CDR3 here is CASSSRTGGYGYTF. The CDR3 DNA follows: TGTGCCAGCAGTTCCCGGACAGGCGGGTATGGCTACACCTTC.

V usage is TRBV6-5 and J usage is TRBJ2-7, with D perhaps given as TRBD1 or TRBD2 (5 bases each). The V gene lost 0 bases and the J gene lost 7 bases, with 16 bases spanning the gap. Germline V gene sequence: CDR1 MNHEY, CDR2 SVGAGI. This CDR3 is 15 amino acids long. The DNA for the CDR3 is TGTGCCAGCAGTTACTCCGGGGCGGCGGAGAGTGAGCAGTACTTC. Translating it yields CASSYSGAAESEQYF.

The J gene is TRBJ1-1, the V gene TRBV7-2, with no clear D. Germline CDR1 SGHTA, CDR2 FQGNSA. CDR3 length equals 12 residues. The ends were cut back, 1 base at V and 10 bases at J, with 10 bases in the middle. The CDR3 DNA sequence: TGTGCCAGCAGCTTAGTGGGTGGGGTAGCTTTCTTT. This translates into CASSLVGGVAFF.

This clone was observed once. The J gene is TRBJ1-5, the V gene TRBV6-2 or TRBV6-3; D unresolved. This CDR3 is built from 14 residues. V was shortened by 5 bases and J by 3 bases, with 11 bases between the two germline ends. CDR1 is MNHEY and CDR2 is SVGEGT in the germline V gene. In nucleotides, the CDR3 is TGTGCCAGCAGTCCCCAGGTACTCAATCAGCCCCAGCATTTT. Translation gives CASSPQVLNQPQHF.

The chain employs TRBV5-1 and TRBJ2-3, with D possibly TRBD2 on 6 matching bases. The CDR3 covers 16 residues. Germline V CDR1 and CDR2: SGHRS, YFSETQ. V shed 0 bases and J shed 2 bases, with 13 bases lying between them. CDR3 DNA sequence: TGCGCCAGCAGCTTGGAGGCGGGGTCCGTCACAGATACGCAGTATTTT. Translation: CASSLEAGSVTDTQYF.

This CDR3 is CASSPLPGREDTQYF. For the CDR3, the DNA is TGTGCCAGCAGTCCGCTCCCGGGACGGGAAGATACGCAGTATTTT. The chain links TRBV27 to TRBJ2-3, with D perhaps given as TRBD1 or TRBD2 (5 bases each). Trimming removed 5 bases at V and 5 bases at J, with 17 bases between. The CDR3 consists of 15 residues. Germline CDR1 is MNHEY and CDR2 is SMNVEV (reference sequence).

Concerning this clone: The same CDR3 is also encoded by other DNA sequences in this sample. V and J are TRBV27 and TRBJ1-1; a weak D match, TRBD1 (5 bases). Trimming left V 2 bases short and J 8 bases short, with 12 bases between. Germline assignment: CDR1 MNHEY and CDR2 SMNVEV (reference sequence). This CDR3 region has 13 residues. The CDR3 DNA reads TGTGCCAGCAGTTTAAGGGGCTCGACGGAAGCTTTCTTT. This translates into CASSLRGSTEAFF.

This chain joins TRBV19 and TRBJ2-5, with 7 bases lining up with TRBD1. Germline lookup yields CDR1 LNHDA and CDR2 SQIVND (reference sequence). The length of the CDR3 is 13 residues. The V gene end was trimmed by 6 bases and the J gene end by 5 bases; junction bases not matched to a gene: 6. The CDR3 loop reads CASSTDRVETQYF. CDR3 DNA: TGTGCCAGTAGCACAGACAGGGTGGAGACCCAGTACTTC.

This sequence joins TRBV13 and TRBJ2-3; D may be TRBD2 (6 bases). Germline V lookup: CDR1 PRHDT, CDR2 FYEKMQ (reference sequence). The CDR3 spans 14 residues. Trimming removed 0 bases from V and 6 bases from J, with 10 bases in between. The CDR3: CASSLGREVDTQYF. CDR3 in DNA: TGTGCCAGCAGCTTAGGAAGGGAGGTGGATACGCAGTATTTT.

The rearrangement uses TRBV25-1 and TRBJ1-1; D unresolved. The CDR3 has 14 residues. CDR1 and CDR2 (germline): MGHDK, SYGVNS. Trimming removed 6 bases from V and 3 bases from J, with 14 bases in between. The CDR3 sequence: CASRRAPKDTEAFF. CDR3 bases: TGTGCCAGCAGACGGGCCCCAAAGGACACTGAAGCTTTCTTT.

The rearrangement joins TRBV6-1 to TRBJ2-7, with D possibly TRBD2 on 6 matching bases. Germline values: CDR1 MNHNS, CDR2 SASEGT. The CDR3 runs to 13 residues. V lost 2 bases, J lost 8 bases, and 13 bases lay in between. The CDR3 sequence is CASSEYPGGKQYF. DNA for the CDR3: TGTGCCAGCAGTGAATATCCGGGCGGGAAGCAGTACTTC.

The chain couples TRBV29-1 to TRBJ2-2; 8 bases match TRBD1. The CDR3 loop spans 13 amino acids. V gave up 7 bases and J gave up 1 base; unmatched junction bases: 2. Germline values: CDR1 SQVTM, CDR2 ANQGSEA. DNA for the CDR3: TGCAGCGCCGGGACAGGGAACACCGGGGAGCTGTTTTTT. It is translated as CSAGTGNTGELFF.

The chain employs TRBV5-4 and TRBJ2-7; 9 bases align to TRBD1. Germline V CDR1 and CDR2: SGHNT, YYREEE (reference sequence). The V and J ends lost 3 bases and 3 bases, in that order; junction bases with no gene match: 4. The CDR3 totals 14 residues. The CDR3 sequence: CASSWGQGVYEQYF. The CDR3 nucleotides are TGTGCCAGCAGCTGGGGACAGGGTGTCTACGAGCAGTACTTC.

The rearrangement uses TRBV6-2 or TRBV6-3 and TRBJ1-1; D gene ambiguous. The V gene lost 2 bases and the J gene lost 4 bases, with 14 bases spanning the gap. The CDR3 contains 15 residues. Germline V gene data show CDR1 as MNHEY and CDR2 as SVGEGT. CDR3 DNA sequence: TGTGCCAGCAGTTACATGGGATTCCCCCTCACTGAAGCTTTCTTT. Its translation is CASSYMGFPLTEAFF.

The table lists this clone with a few counts. At one of its ends the junction is not consistent with the germline gene, which may arise from a read error. V and J are TRBV14 and TRBJ2-7, with TRBD2 as a possible D gene (5 bases). CDR1 and CDR2 (germline): SGHDN, FVKESK. CDR3 size: 13 residues. The CDR3 nucleotides are TGTGCCAGCAGCCAAGAGATAGCCCGGAAAGCGGACTTC. It specifies CASSQEIARKADF.

This chain joins TRBV6-1 and TRBJ1-2, with D maybe TRBD1 (6 bases). Trimming removed 0 bases from V and 1 base from J, with 15 bases in between. The CDR3 contains 17 residues. Germline lookup yields CDR1 MNHNS and CDR2 SASEGT. The DNA for the CDR3 is TGTGCCAGCAGTGAAGCTACAGGGCGCGGGGGTAACTATGGCTACACCTTC. As protein: CASSEATGRGGNYGYTF.

The gene calls are TRBV3-1 (or the pseudogene TRBV3-2) and TRBJ1-1, with D unresolved. Between the trimmed V and J ends, which lost 9 bases and 5 bases, there was a span of 16 bases. Germline-derived CDR1 and CDR2 are LGHDT and YNNKEL (reference sequence). The CDR3 length is 13 residues. The CDR3 DNA follows: TGTGCCAGTTCCGCTCTGGGAGGGACTGAAGCTTTCTTT. It yields the protein CASSALGGTEAFF.

The chain carries TRBV7-2 and TRBJ2-3; D is unclear. Trimming stripped 5 bases from V and 7 bases from J, with 13 bases between. CDR1 is SGHTA and CDR2 is FQGNSA in the germline V gene. The CDR3 consists of 13 residues. In DNA form, the CDR3 reads TGTGCCAGCAGCCCCGACCCCCCGTATACGCAGTATTTT. Its protein is CASSPDPPYTQYF.

This clone was found once. The rearrangement uses TRBV7-2 and TRBJ2-3; D might be TRBD1 (6 bases). Trimming took 5 bases from V and 1 from J, leaving 19 bases between them. Germline V gene lookup returns CDR1 SGHTA and CDR2 FQGNSA. This CDR3 contains 17 residues. The chain's CDR3 is CASSPEQGLSGTDTQYF. The CDR3 nucleotides are TGTGCCAGCAGCCCGGAACAGGGCCTTAGCGGCACAGATACGCAGTATTTT.

The rearrangement joins TRBV11-2 to TRBJ1-5; no clear D. The germline gives CDR1 SGHAT, CDR2 FQNNGV. Deletions cut 1 base from V and 7 bases from J, with 8 bases between. The CDR3 spans 13 residues. The CDR3 sequence is CASSLVGYQPQHF. CDR3 nucleotide sequence: TGTGCCAGCAGCTTAGTAGGCTACCAGCCCCAGCATTTT.

J is TRBJ2-3 and V is TRBV9, with 8 bases fitting TRBD2. The CDR3 loop spans 17 amino acids. Germline values: CDR1 SGDLS, CDR2 YYNGEE. With 0 bases clipped from V and 5 bases from J, the junction kept 11 bases outside the gene matches. CDR3 bases: TGTGCCAGCAGCGTAGACGGTAGCGGGGAATGGAGAGATACGCAGTATTTT. Its translation is CASSVDGSGEWRDTQYF.

The V call is TRBV24-1, the J call TRBJ1-2; D is perhaps TRBD1 (6 bases). Germline lookup yields CDR1 KGHDR and CDR2 SFDVKD. Trimming cost V 5 bases and J 0 bases, with 21 bases left between them. This CDR3 has 18 amino acids. CDR3 in amino acids: CATSGSTGKTWANYGYTF. CDR3 coding DNA: TGTGCCACCAGTGGTTCCACAGGGAAGACGTGGGCTAACTATGGCTACACCTTC.

The CDR3 protein is CAWSARTGPTEAFF. CDR3 DNA: TGTGCCTGGAGTGCCAGGACAGGGCCCACTGAAGCTTTCTTT. The chain employs TRBV30 and TRBJ1-1; 8 nucleotides align to TRBD1. CDR3 size: 14 residues. V trimming: 1 base; J trimming: 4 bases; junction bases outside the gene matches: 5. Germline CDR1 GTSNPN, CDR2 SVGIG (reference sequence). Filled out from reference TRBV30 and TRBJ1-1, the complete variable domain reads SQTIHQWPATLVQPVGSPLSLECTVEGTSNPNLYWYRQAAGRGLQLLFYSVGIGQISSEVPQNLSASRPQDRQFILSSKKLLLSDSGFYLCAWSARTGPTEAFFGQGTRLTVV.

This clone was seen just once. The rearrangement joins TRBV6-4 to TRBJ2-1; 11 nucleotides agree with TRBD2. The CDR3 loop spans 14 amino acids. The germline V gene encodes CDR1 MRHNA and CDR2 SNTAGT. Losses at the gene ends were 4 bases for V and 10 bases for J; bases not matched to a gene: 6. CDR3 sequence (DNA): TGTGCCAGCAGTGTGACTAGCGGGGTAGGCGAGCAGTTCTTC. Translated: CASSVTSGVGEQFF.

This rearrangement joins TRBV5-1 to TRBJ1-6; D call uncertain. This CDR3 is 17 amino acids long. Trimming shortened V by 3 bases and J by 5 bases, and 18 bases separated the two germline ends. The germline gives CDR1 SGHRS, CDR2 YFSETQ. The CDR3 DNA reads TGCGCCAGCAGCTATGGTTTGGTACCCGTGGATAATTCACCCCTCCACTTT. Translated: CASSYGLVPVDNSPLHF.

The chain is built from TRBV6-5 and TRBJ1-3, with 10 nucleotides matching TRBD1. Germline V CDR1 and CDR2: MNHEY, SVGAGI. V trimming: 6 bases; J trimming: 5 bases; junction bases outside the gene matches: 4. This CDR3 spans 14 amino acids. CDR3: CASSPTGGRNTIYF. In DNA, the CDR3 is TGTGCCAGCAGCCCGACAGGGGGCCGAAACACCATATATTTT.

The rearrangement joins TRBV2 to TRBJ1-3; no clear D. The germline CDR1 and CDR2 sequences are SNHLY and FYNNEI. Trimming pared 5 bases from V and 0 bases from J, leaving 14 bases between. The CDR3 contains 16 residues. CDR3 in DNA: TGTGCCAGCAGTTACCGGGTCACACTCTCTGGAAACACCATATATTTT. Protein: CASSYRVTLSGNTIYF.